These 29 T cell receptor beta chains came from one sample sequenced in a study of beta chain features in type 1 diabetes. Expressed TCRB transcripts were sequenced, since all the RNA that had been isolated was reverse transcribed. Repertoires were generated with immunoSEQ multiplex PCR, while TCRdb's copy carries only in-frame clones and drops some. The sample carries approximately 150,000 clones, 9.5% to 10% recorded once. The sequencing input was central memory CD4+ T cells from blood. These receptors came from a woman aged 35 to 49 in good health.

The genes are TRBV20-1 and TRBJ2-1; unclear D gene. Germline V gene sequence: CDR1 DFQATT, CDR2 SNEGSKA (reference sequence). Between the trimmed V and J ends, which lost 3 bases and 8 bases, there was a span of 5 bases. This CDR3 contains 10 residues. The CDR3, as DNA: TGCAGTGCTAGGGCCTATGAGCAGTTCTTC. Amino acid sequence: CSARAYEQFF.

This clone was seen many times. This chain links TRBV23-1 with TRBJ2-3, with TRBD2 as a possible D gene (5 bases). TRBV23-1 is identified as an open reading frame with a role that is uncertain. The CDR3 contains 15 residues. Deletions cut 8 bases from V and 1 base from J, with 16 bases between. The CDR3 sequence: CASGVRAFGTDTQYF. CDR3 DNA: TGCGCCAGCGGAGTGAGGGCGTTTGGCACAGATACGCAGTATTTT.

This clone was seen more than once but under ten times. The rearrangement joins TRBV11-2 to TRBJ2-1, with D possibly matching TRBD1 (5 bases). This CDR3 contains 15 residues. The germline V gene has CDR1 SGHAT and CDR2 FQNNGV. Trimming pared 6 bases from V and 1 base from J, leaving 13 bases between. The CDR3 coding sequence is TGTGCCAGCAGAGGGGCCCTGGAGTCCTACAATGAGCAGTTCTTC. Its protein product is CASRGALESYNEQFF.

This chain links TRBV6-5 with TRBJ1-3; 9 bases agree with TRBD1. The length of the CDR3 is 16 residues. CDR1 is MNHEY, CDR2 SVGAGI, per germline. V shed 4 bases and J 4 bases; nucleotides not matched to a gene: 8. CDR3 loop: CASSSSQGQGGNTIYF. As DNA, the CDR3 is TGTGCCAGCAGTTCTAGCCAGGGACAGGGAGGAAACACCATATATTTT.

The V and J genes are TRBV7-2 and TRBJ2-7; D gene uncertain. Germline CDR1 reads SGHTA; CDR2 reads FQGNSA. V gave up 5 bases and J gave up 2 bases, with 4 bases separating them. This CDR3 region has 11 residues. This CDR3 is CASSPAYEQYF. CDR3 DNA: TGTGCCAGCAGCCCGGCCTACGAGCAGTACTTC. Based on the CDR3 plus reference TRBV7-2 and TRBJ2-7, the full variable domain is GAGVSQSPSNKVTEKGKDVELRCDPISGHTALYWYRQSLGQGLEFLIYFQGNSAPDKSGLPSDRFSAERTGGSVSTLTIQRTQQEDSAVYLCASSPAYEQYFGPGTRLTVT.

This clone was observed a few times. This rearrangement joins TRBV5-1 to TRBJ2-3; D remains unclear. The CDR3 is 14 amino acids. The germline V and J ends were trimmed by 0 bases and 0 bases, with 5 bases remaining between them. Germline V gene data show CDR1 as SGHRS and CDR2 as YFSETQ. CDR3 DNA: TGCGCCAGCAGCTTGGCTAGTAGCACAGATACGCAGTATTTT. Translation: CASSLASSTDTQYF. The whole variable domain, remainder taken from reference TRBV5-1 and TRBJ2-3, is KAGVTQTPRYLIKTRGQQVTLSCSPISGHRSVSWYQQTPGQGLQFLFEYFSETQRNKGNFPGRFSGRQFSNSRSEMNVSTLELGDSALYLCASSLASSTDTQYFGPGTRLTVL.

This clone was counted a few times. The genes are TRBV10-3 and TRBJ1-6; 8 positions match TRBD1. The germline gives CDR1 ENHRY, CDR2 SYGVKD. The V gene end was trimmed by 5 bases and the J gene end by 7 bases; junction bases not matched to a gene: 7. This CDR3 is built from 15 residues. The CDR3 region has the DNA TGTGCCATCAGTTCTGGACAGGGCGGGAATTCACCCCTCCACTTT. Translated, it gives CAISSGQGGNSPLHF.

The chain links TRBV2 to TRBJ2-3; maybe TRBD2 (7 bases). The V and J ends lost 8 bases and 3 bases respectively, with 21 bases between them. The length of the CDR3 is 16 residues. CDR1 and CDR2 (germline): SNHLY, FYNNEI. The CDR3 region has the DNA TGTGCCAGCGATTCTTGGGGGGGGGCCATGACAGATACGCAGTATTTT. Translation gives CASDSWGGAMTDTQYF.

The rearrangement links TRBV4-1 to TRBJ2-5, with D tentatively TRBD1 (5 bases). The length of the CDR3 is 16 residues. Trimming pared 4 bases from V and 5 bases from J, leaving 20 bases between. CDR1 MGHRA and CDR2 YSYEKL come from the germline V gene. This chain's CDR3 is CASSPPSGRARETQYF. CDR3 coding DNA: TGCGCCAGCAGCCCACCATCCGGCAGGGCGCGGGAGACCCAGTACTTC.

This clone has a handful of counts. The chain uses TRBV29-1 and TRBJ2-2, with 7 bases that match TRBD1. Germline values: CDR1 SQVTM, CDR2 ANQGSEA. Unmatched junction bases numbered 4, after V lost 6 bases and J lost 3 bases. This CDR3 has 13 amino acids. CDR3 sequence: CSVDREDTGELFF. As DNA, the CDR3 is TGCAGCGTAGACAGGGAAGACACCGGGGAGCTGTTTTTT.

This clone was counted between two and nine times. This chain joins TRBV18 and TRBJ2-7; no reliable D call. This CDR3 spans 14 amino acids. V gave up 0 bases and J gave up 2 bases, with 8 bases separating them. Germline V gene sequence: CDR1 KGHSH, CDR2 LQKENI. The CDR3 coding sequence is TGTGCCAGCTCACCACCACCAGGAACCTACGAGCAGTACTTC. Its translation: CASSPPPGTYEQYF.

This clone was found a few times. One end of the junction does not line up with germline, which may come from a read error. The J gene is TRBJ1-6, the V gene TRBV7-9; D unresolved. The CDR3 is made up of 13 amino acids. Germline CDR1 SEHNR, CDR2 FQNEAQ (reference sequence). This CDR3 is CASSLAGNSPLHF. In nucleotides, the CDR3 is TGTGCCAGCAGCCTAGCGGGCAATTCACCCCTCCACTTT.

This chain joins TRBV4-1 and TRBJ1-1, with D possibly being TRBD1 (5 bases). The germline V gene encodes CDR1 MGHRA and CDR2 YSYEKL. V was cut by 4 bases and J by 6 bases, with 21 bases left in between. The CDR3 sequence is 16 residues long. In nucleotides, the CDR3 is TGCGCCAGCAGCCTCACCGGGACCGGAGGGTTCGCTGAAGCTTTCTTT. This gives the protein CASSLTGTGGFAEAFF.

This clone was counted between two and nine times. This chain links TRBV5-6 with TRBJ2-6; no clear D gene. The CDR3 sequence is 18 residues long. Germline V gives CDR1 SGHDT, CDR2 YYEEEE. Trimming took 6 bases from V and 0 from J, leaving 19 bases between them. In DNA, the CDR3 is TGTGCCAGCACCCCGCCAGATACCCTCTTCTCTGGGGCCAACGTCCTGACTTTC. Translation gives CASTPPDTLFSGANVLTF.

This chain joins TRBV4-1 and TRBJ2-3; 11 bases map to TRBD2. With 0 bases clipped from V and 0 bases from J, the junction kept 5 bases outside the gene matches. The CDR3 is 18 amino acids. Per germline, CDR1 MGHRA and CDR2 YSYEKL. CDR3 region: CASSQDGSGGASTDTQYF. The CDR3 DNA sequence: TGCGCCAGCAGCCAAGATGGTAGCGGGGGGGCTAGCACAGATACGCAGTATTTT.

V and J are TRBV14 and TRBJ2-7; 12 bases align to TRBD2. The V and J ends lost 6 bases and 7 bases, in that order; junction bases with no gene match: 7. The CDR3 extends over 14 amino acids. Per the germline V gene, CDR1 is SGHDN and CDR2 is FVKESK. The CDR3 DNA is TGTGCCAGCAGGACTAGCGGGAGTCTTGGGGAGCAGTACTTC. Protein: CASRTSGSLGEQYF.

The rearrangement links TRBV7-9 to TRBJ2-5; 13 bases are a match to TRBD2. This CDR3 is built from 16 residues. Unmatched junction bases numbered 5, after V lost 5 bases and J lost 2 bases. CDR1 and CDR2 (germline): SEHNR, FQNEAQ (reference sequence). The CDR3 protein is CASSPGTSGVQETQYF. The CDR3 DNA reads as TGTGCCAGCAGCCCCGGGACTAGCGGGGTTCAAGAGACCCAGTACTTC.

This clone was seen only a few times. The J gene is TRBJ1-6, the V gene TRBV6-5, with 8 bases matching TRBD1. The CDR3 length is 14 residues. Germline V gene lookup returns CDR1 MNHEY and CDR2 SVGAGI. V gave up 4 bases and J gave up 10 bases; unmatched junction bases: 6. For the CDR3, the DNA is TGTGCCAGCAGTTCTCTTCCAGGGGGCTCACCCCTCCACTTT. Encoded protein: CASSSLPGGSPLHF.

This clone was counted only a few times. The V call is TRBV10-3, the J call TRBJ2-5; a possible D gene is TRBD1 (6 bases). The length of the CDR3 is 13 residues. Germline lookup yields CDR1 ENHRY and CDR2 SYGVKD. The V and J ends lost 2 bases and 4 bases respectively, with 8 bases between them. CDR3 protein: CAISEIRGETQYF. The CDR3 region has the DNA TGTGCCATCAGTGAGATCAGGGGAGAGACCCAGTACTTC.

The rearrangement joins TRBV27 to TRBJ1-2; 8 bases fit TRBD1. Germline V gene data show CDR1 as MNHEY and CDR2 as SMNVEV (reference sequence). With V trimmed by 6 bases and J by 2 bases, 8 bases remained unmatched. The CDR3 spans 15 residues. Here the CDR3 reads CASSLTQGGNYGYTF. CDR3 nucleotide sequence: TGTGCCAGCAGCTTAACACAGGGGGGGAACTATGGCTACACCTTC.

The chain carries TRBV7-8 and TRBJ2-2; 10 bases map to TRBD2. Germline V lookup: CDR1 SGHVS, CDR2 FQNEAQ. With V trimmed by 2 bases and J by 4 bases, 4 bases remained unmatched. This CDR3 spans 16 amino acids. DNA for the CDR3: TGTGCCAGCAGCTTAATTCAGCGGGGGGGCACCGGGGAGCTGTTTTTT. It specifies CASSLIQRGGTGELFF.

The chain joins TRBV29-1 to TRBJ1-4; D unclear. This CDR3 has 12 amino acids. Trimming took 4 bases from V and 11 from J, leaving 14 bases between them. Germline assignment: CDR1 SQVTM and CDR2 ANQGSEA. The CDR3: CSVGAMRGKLFF. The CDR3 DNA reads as TGCAGCGTTGGGGCGATGCGAGGGAAACTGTTTTTT.

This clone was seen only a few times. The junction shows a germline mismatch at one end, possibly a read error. CDR3 sequence (DNA): TGCGCCAGCAGTTTGGCCATACCTAGGGAGACCCAGTACTTC. Its protein is CASSLAIPRETQYF. The rearrangement uses TRBV5-1 and TRBJ2-5; D is undetermined. Germline V gene lookup returns CDR1 SGHRS and CDR2 YFSETQ. The CDR3 has 14 amino acids.

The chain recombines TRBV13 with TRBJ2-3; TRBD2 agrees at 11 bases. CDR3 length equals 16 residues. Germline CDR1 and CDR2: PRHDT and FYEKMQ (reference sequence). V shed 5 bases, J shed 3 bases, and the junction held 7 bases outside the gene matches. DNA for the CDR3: TGTGCCAGCAGCGTAGCGGGGGGGTCTTCGACAGATACGCAGTATTTT. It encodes CASSVAGGSSTDTQYF.

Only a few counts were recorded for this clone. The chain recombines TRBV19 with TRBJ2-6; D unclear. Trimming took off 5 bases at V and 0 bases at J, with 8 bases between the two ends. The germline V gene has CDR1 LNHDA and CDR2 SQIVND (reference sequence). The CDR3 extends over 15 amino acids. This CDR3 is CASSAGISGANVLTF. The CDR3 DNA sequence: TGTGCCAGTAGTGCAGGAATCTCTGGGGCCAACGTCCTGACTTTC.

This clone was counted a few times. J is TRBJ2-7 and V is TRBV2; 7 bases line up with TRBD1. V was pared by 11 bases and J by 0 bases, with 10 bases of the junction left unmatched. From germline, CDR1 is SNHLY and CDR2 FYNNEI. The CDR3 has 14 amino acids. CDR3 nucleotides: TGTGCCGGGGACACAGGGGTTAGCTCCTACGAGCAGTACTTC. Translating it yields CAGDTGVSSYEQYF.

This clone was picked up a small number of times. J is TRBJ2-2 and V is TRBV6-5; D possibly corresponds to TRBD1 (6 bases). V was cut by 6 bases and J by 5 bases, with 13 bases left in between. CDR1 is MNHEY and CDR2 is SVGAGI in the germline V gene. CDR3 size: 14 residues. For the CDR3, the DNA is TGTGCCAGCAGCGGACAGCCTACTACCGGGGAGCTGTTTTTT. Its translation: CASSGQPTTGELFF.

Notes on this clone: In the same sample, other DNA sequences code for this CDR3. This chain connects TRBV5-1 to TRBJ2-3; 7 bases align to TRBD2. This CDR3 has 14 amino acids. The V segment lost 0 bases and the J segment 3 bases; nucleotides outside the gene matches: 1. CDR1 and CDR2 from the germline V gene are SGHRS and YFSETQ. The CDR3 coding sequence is TGCGCCAGCAGCTTGGGGGAGGGGACAGATACGCAGTATTTT. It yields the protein CASSLGEGTDTQYF.

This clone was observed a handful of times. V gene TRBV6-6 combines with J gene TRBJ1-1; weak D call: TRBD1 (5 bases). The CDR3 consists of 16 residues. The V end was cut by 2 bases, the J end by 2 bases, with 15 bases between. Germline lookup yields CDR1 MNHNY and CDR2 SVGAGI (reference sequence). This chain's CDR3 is CASSYGGVVSNTEAFF. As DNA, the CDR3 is TGTGCCAGCAGTTACGGGGGGGTGGTGAGCAACACTGAAGCTTTCTTT.